This is a list of T cell receptor beta chains from one sample in a study of cytomegalovirus exposure and HLA in healthy donors. TCRdb keeps only in-frame clones here, not all; method: immunoSEQ multiplex PCR. The repertoire consists of 30,000 to 45,000 clones, with approximately 90% occurring once and the leading ten covering 9.5% to 12%. Sample: PBMCs. The receptors were gathered from a woman between 40 and 55 years old in good health and CMV-seropositive. Each CDR3 is given with its conserved first and last residue. D genes are given only for firm matches. Rows give clone size only sometimes, using once, few, many, or a class for an expanded clone.

CDR3nt: TGTGCCAGCAGTCCCCGGGGTCAGCCCCAGCATTTT
CDR3aa: CASSPRGQPQHF
j_gene: TRBJ1-5
abundance: -
v_gene: TRBV6-5
d_gene: -

CDR3nt: TGTGCCAGCGGTGGTGGACAGGTATTCGGTGGCTACACCTTC
CDR3aa: CASGGGQVFGGYTF
j_gene: TRBJ1-2
abundance: -
v_gene: TRBV6-6
d_gene: TRBD1

CDR3nt: TGTGCCAGCAGCCCGGCGGGAGGGCCCTATAATTCACCCCTCCACTTT
CDR3aa: CASSPAGGPYNSPLHF
j_gene: TRBJ1-6
abundance: -
v_gene: TRBV7-6
d_gene: -

CDR3nt: TGTGCCAGCAGCTTAAGGGGTACCGGGGAGCTGTTTTTT
CDR3aa: CASSLRGTGELFF
j_gene: TRBJ2-2
abundance: few
v_gene: TRBV7-2
d_gene: -

CDR3nt: TGTGCCAGCAGCCCGACAGGGGACATTCAGTACTTC
CDR3aa: CASSPTGDIQYF
j_gene: TRBJ2-4
abundance: -
v_gene: TRBV7-3
d_gene: TRBD1

CDR3nt: TGTTCCAGCAGCCCGGGAGAACGAGCAGACCAAGAGACCCAGTACTTC
CDR3aa: CSSSPGERADQETQYF
j_gene: TRBJ2-5
abundance: -
v_gene: TRBV7-9
d_gene: -

CDR3nt: TGTGCCAGCAGCCGGGACAGGGTGGGTAATGAGCAGTTCTTC
CDR3aa: CASSRDRVGNEQFF
j_gene: TRBJ2-1
abundance: -
v_gene: TRBV7-2
d_gene: TRBD1

CDR3nt: TGTGCCAGCTACAAGACCGGGGAGCTGTTTTTT
CDR3aa: CASYKTGELFF
j_gene: TRBJ2-2
abundance: few
v_gene: TRBV2
d_gene: -

CDR3nt: TGTGCCAGTAGTAAGCCTTTGGTCGGACAGGGGGCTTCTGAAGCTTTCTTT
CDR3aa: CASSKPLVGQGASEAFF
j_gene: TRBJ1-1
abundance: once
v_gene: TRBV19
d_gene: TRBD1

CDR3nt: TGTGCCAGCAGCTTGGTCGCAGGGATCTATGGCTACACCTTC
CDR3aa: CASSLVAGIYGYTF
j_gene: TRBJ1-2
abundance: few
v_gene: TRBV5-4
d_gene: -

CDR3nt: TGTGCCAGCAGCGCTACAGGGATCCAGACTGAAGCTTTCTTT
CDR3aa: CASSATGIQTEAFF
j_gene: TRBJ1-1
abundance: -
v_gene: TRBV2
d_gene: -

CDR3nt: TGTGCCAGCGGTCAAGTCCCCGTCAGCTCCTACGAGCAGTACTTC
CDR3aa: CASGQVPVSSYEQYF
j_gene: TRBJ2-7
abundance: -
v_gene: TRBV27
d_gene: -

CDR3nt: TGTGCCAGCTCACCTGACAGCTCCGGGACAATCGCAGATACGCAGTATTTT
CDR3aa: CASSPDSSGTIADTQYF
j_gene: TRBJ2-3
abundance: -
v_gene: TRBV18
d_gene: -